A selection of T cell receptor beta chains follows, all from one sample in a study of OX40 agonist ivuxolimab in advanced cancers. Some clones are missing from TCRdb's copy, which holds only in-frame ones; the method was immunoSEQ multiplex PCR. Among some 83,000 clones listed, approximately 86% were seen once. The material sequenced was CD4+ or CD8+ T cells sorted from blood, taken in a trial of the OX40 agonist ivuxolimab. These receptor sequences come from an adult with an advanced solid tumor such as melanoma, head and neck, liver or kidney cancer. The CDR3 runs from the conserved cysteine through the conserved F or W.

TRBJ1-1	TRBV7-9	CASSPTGRTEAFF
TRBJ2-3	TRBV5-1	CASSLARGNTDTQYF
TRBJ2-3	TRBV7-3	CASSLTPGAEGTDTQYF
TRBJ2-1	TRBV9	CASSVNTYNEQFF
-	TRBV11-2	CASSLLAGTGVDYEQYF
TRBJ2-7	TRBV5-1	CASSLGAGVSYEQYF
TRBJ1-1	TRBV27	CASSLQPGLSTEAFF
TRBJ2-7	TRBV28	CASSSPPTDYEQYF
TRBJ2-2	TRBV4-1	CASSQAGGRTGELFF
TRBJ1-2	TRBV5-1	CASSLGQGGYGYTF
TRBJ1-5	TRBV14	CASSLSRNQPQHF
TRBJ1-1	TRBV21-1	CASGIQDRGRGENTEAFF
TRBJ2-1	TRBV28	CASSSPSGRGGNEQFF
TRBJ2-2	TRBV4-2	CASSQPTGTSGKGELFF
TRBJ1-2	TRBV5-1	CASSSSGDYGYTF
TRBJ1-2	TRBV10-1	CASSAGVPFSRYGYTF
TRBJ2-2	TRBV6-1	CASTPGFGELFF
TRBJ2-7	TRBV28	CASSPGTAEAYEQYF
TRBJ2-7	TRBV30	CAWSVLLLRRQYF
TRBJ2-7	TRBV7-9	CASSDVYRGSEQYF
TRBJ1-2	TRBV10-3	CAISSTGDLGYTF
TRBJ2-7	TRBV6-5	CASSSPGLEVHEQYF
TRBJ2-2	TRBV5-1	CASSLEGVGTGELFF
TRBJ2-3	TRBV19	CASSNSRGADTQYF
TRBJ1-1	TRBV7-9	CASSLVGSDTEAFF
TRBJ2-2	TRBV5-1	CASSLPGGIVGTGELFF
TRBJ2-2	TRBV7-9	CASSQDLRTRTGELFF
TRBJ2-7	TRBV5-1	CASSLPRDRQSSYEQYF
TRBJ1-1	TRBV7-6	CASSLATGARTEAFF
TRBJ1-2	TRBV30	CAWGRGGYTF
TRBJ1-4	TRBV27	CASSVPGEKLFF
TRBJ1-5	TRBV2	CASSDGTGWDQPQHF
TRBJ2-7	TRBV18	CASSPDPSGAYF
TRBJ1-2	TRBV5-6	CASSQLVGTNYGYTF
TRBJ2-1	TRBV10-2	CASIRGRSYNEQFF
TRBJ1-2	TRBV6-1	CASSRTGIGYTF
TRBJ2-7	TRBV6-1	CASSHDRGGYEQYF
TRBJ1-6	TRBV5-1	CASSLSGQYSPLHF
TRBJ2-6	TRBV7-9	CASSPTTGPGANVLTF
TRBJ1-2	TRBV5-1	CASSLGRGWYDGYTF